This T cell receptor (beta chain) was obtained from a study of identical twins. As for this clonotype: What it recognizes is unknown.

Whole-study findings and limits: There was more out-of-frame TCR alpha sharing in monozygotic twins than models estimated.

Germline V gene data show CDR1 as LGHDT and CDR2 as YNNKEL (reference sequence). The V end lost 0 bases, the J end lost 9 bases, and 15 bases lay between the germline ends. This CDR3 has 15 residues. In TCRdb, the 5' RACE reads were re-called with MiXCR into one record per CDR3 protein. The profile shows approximately 690,000 distinct CDR3 sequences, approximately 6.1% of them singletons. Sequences were obtained from naive T cells sorted from blood. V gene TRBV3-1 combines with J gene TRBJ2-1; maybe TRBD2 (6 bases). This clonotype originated in a man younger than 30 in good health. The CDR3 region has the DNA TGTGCCAGCAGCCAAGATAGGAAGGCGCGGGGTGAGCAGTTCTTC. It is translated as CASSQDRKARGEQFF.